The 10 T cell receptor beta chains presented below share a single source sample, sequenced in a study of tissue T cells after allogeneic stem cell transplantation. Sequencing was performed with immunoSEQ multiplex PCR; in TCRdb, only in-frame clones are kept and a portion is missing. The sample consists of around 620 clones, around 45% of them appearing once. Time point denoted: mouse harvest day 14 after allogeneic transplant. The graft held 10^6 splenic CD5+ T cells and 10^7 T-cell-depleted bone marrow cells. The sample consisted of liver tissue. The source is a female BALB/c mouse given C57BL/6 T cells with graft-versus-host disease after an allogeneic hematopoietic cell transplant.

With regard to this clone: Gene names are mouse gene names. The read finishes 1 residue shy of the CDR3 end, and the germline J gene is used to complete it. The chain couples TRBV13-3 to TRBJ2-7, with 8 bases that match TRBD2. This CDR3 comprises 15 residues. After removal of 0 bases from V and 0 bases from J, the junction contained 2 bases not matched to a gene. Germline values: CDR1 NNHDY, CDR2 SYVADS. The part of the CDR3 DNA that was read is TGTGCCAGCAGTGATGACTGGGGGAGCTCCTATGAACAGTAC. Translated, it gives CASSDDWGSSYEQY. The full CDR3 protein reads CASSDDWGSSYEQYF.

This clone was seen a handful of times. The genes are named according to mouse. The read ends 1 residue shy of where the CDR3 ends; the end is completed using the germline J gene. The genes are TRBV23 and TRBJ2-3; the table's TRBD2 call for D was not verified on the DNA. CDR1 and CDR2 (germline): KGHTA, FQNQQP. The CDR3 spans 15 residues. The DNA read from the CDR3 is TGCTCCAGCACCTGGACTGGGGGGCGTGCAGAAACGCTGTAT. This translates into CSSTWTGGRAETLY. The complete CDR3 reads CSSTWTGGRAETLYF.

About this clone itself: Gene names follow the mouse nomenclature. Read data end 1 residue before the CDR3 end; the end is taken from the germline J gene. The chain employs TRBV13-2 and TRBJ2-4; 9 nucleotides match TRBD1. V lost 3 bases and J lost 5; bases outside the gene matches: 4. CDR3 size: 14 residues. Germline CDR1 and CDR2: NNHNN and SYGAGS (reference sequence). CDR3 DNA, as far as it was read: TGTGCCAGCGGTGCCCCGGGACAGGGAAACACCTTGTAC. Protein sequence: CASGAPGQGNTLY. The whole CDR3 protein reads CASGAPGQGNTLYF.

With respect to this clone: Gene names are the mouse ones. The observed sequence ends 1 residue before the CDR3 terminus, with the missing tail filled in from the germline J gene. The chain links TRBV4 to TRBJ2-5; TRBD2 aligns across 9 bases. Germline V gene data show CDR1 as LGHDT and CDR2 as YNNKQL (reference sequence). V was pared by 4 bases and J by 3 bases, with 5 bases of the junction left unmatched. CDR3 length: 15 amino acids. The CDR3 loop reads CASSSWTGAQDTQYF. CDR3 DNA, as far as it was read: TGTGCCAGCAGCTCCTGGACTGGGGCTCAAGACACCCAGTAC.

The table lists this clone with a few counts. The listed genes are named as in mouse. CDR3 loop: CASSFDRGSDYTF. The covered CDR3 bases are TGTGCCAGCAGTTTCGACAGGGGCTCCGACTACACC. The chain is built from TRBV14 and TRBJ1-2; 8 positions match TRBD1. The DNA ends 1 residue before the CDR3 does, and the rest of the CDR3 is filled in from the germline J gene. This CDR3 region has 13 residues. After removal of 1 base from V and 4 bases from J, the junction contained 0 bases not matched to a gene. Germline CDR1 reads SGHDT; CDR2 reads FRDEAV. Looking up the rest from reference TRBV14 and TRBJ1-2 gives the full variable domain: EAGVTQSPRYAVLQEGQAVSFWCDPISGHDTLYWYQQPRDQGPQLLVYFRDEAVIDNSQLPSDRFSAVRPKGTNSTLKIQSAKQGDTATYLCASSFDRGSDYTFGSGTRLLVI.

Of note for this clone: Germline and genes: mouse. Read coverage stops 1 residue before the CDR3 terminus; the germline J gene supplies the remainder. This chain links TRBV26 with TRBJ1-2; D is undetermined. This CDR3 is built from 13 residues. The V gene's germline CDR1 is KGHPV and CDR2 FQNQEV (reference sequence). V was shortened by 3 bases and J by 0 bases, with 5 bases between the two germline ends. CDR3 sequence reads: CASSLTANSDYTF. CDR3 DNA, as far as it was read: TGTGCCAGCAGTCTAACCGCAAACTCCGACTACACC.

Remarks on this clone: The genes are named according to mouse. The observed sequence ends 1 residue before the CDR3 terminus, with the missing tail filled in from the germline J gene. The V call is TRBV14, the J call TRBJ1-1, with D unresolved. The CDR3 totals 14 residues. The V and J ends lost 5 bases and 4 bases respectively, with 15 bases between them. CDR1 and CDR2 (germline): SGHDT, FRDEAV. Incomplete CDR3 DNA: TGTGCCAGCAGCGTGGGGAGTTGGGGCACAGAAGTCTTC. Protein sequence: CASSVGSWGTEVF. The CDR3 in its entirety is CASSVGSWGTEVFF.

Remarks on this clone: The germline and genes are mouse ones. The read finishes 1 residue shy of the CDR3 end, and the germline J gene is used to complete it. V gene TRBV20 combines with J gene TRBJ1-4, with D perhaps matching TRBD1 (6 bases). This CDR3 comprises 13 residues. V was pared by 6 bases and J by 2 bases, with 10 bases between. Germline lookup yields CDR1 GFQATS and CDR2 STVNSAI. The covered CDR3 bases are TGTGGTGCACAGGGAGGGTCCAACGAAAGATTATTT. Protein sequence: CGAQGGSNERLF. The entire CDR3 protein reads CGAQGGSNERLFF.

In this sample, this clone turned up a few times. Gene names denote mouse genes. The observed sequence ends 1 residue before the CDR3 terminus, with the missing tail filled in from the germline J gene. The V call is TRBV13-1, the J call TRBJ2-7, with 8 bases fitting TRBD2. This CDR3 is built from 14 residues. Germline V gene data show CDR1 as NSHNY and CDR2 as SYGAGN. V was pared by 2 bases and J by 0 bases, with 1 base of the junction left unmatched. The sequenced part of the CDR3 DNA is TGTGCCAGCAGTGACTGGGGGGACTCCTATGAACAGTAC. Amino acid sequence: CASSDWGDSYEQY. The CDR3, in full, reads CASSDWGDSYEQYF.

In regard to this clone: Genes and germline are mouse. The observed sequence ends 1 residue before the CDR3 terminus, with the missing tail filled in from the germline J gene. This chain joins TRBV1 and TRBJ2-5; 8 nucleotides agree with TRBD1. J was trimmed by 4 bases and V by 3 bases; bases with no gene match: 0. CDR1 is NSQYPW and CDR2 is LRSPGD in the germline V gene (reference sequence). CDR3 length: 13 amino acids. CDR3 DNA (partial): TGCACCTGCAGTGCGACAGGGGAAGACACCCAGTAC. This translates into CTCSATGEDTQY. The whole CDR3 protein is CTCSATGEDTQYF.